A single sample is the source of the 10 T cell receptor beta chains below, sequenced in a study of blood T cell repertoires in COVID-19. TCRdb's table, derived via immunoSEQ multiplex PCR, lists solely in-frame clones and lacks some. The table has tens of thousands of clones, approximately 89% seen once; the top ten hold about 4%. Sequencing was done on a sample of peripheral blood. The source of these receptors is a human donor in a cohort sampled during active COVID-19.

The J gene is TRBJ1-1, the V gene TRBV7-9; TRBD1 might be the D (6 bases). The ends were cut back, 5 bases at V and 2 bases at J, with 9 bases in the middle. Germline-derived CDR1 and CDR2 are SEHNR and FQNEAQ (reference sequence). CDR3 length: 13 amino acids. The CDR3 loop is CASSQGGNTEAFF. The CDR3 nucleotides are TGTGCCAGCAGCCAAGGGGGAAACACTGAAGCTTTCTTT. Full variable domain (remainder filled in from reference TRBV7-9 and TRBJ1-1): DTGVSQNPRHKITKRGQNVTFRCDPISEHNRLYWYRQTLGQGPEFLTYFQNEAQLEKSRLLSDRFSAERPKGSFSTLEIQRTEQGDSAMYLCASSQGGNTEAFFGQGTRLTVV.

Here the CDR3 DNA reads TGTGCCAGTAGTAAGGAGGGACGGTTTGGATGGATCTCTGGAAACACCATATATTTT. Protein: CASSKEGRFGWISGNTIYF. This chain links TRBV19 with TRBJ1-3; a possible D gene is TRBD1 (5 bases). This CDR3 comprises 19 residues. Trimming stripped 4 bases from V and 0 bases from J, with 22 bases between. CDR1 is LNHDA and CDR2 is SQIVND in the germline V gene (reference sequence).

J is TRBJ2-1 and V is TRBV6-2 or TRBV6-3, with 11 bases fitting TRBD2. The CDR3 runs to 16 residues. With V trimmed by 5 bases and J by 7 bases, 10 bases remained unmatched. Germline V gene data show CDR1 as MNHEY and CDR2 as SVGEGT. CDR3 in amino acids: CASSLGVAGGLNEQFF. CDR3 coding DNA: TGTGCCAGCAGTCTGGGAGTAGCGGGGGGGCTGAATGAGCAGTTCTTC.

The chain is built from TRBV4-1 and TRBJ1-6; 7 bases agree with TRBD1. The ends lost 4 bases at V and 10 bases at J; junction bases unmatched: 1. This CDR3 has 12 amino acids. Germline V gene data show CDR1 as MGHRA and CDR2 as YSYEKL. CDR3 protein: CASSRQGSPLHF. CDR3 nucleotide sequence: TGCGCCAGCAGCCGACAGGGCTCACCCCTCCACTTT.

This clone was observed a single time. CDR3: CASRDTSTDTQYF. In DNA, the CDR3 is TGTGCCAGCAGGGACACCAGCACAGATACGCAGTATTTT. The chain recombines TRBV6-5 with TRBJ2-3, with D possibly being TRBD1 (5 bases). Germline V gene data show CDR1 as MNHEY and CDR2 as SVGAGI. There are 13 residues in the CDR3. V was shortened by 6 bases and J by 0 bases, with 7 bases between the two germline ends.

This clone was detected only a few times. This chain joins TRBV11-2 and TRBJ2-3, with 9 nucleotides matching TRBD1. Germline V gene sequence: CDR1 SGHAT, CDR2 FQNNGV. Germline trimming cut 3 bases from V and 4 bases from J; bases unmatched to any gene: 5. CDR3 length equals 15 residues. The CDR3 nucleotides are TGTGCCAGCAGCTTCGGACAGGGGAGACCAGATACGCAGTATTTT. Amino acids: CASSFGQGRPDTQYF.

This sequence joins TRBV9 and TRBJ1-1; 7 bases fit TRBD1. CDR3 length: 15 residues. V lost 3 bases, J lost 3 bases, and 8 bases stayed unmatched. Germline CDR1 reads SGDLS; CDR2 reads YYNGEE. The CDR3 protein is CASSARQGRYTEAFF. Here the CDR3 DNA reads TGTGCCAGCAGCGCCCGACAGGGCAGGTACACTGAAGCTTTCTTT.

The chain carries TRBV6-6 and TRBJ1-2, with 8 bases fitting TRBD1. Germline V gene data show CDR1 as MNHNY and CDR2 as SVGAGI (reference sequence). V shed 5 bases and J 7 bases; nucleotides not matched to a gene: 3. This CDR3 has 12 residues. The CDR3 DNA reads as TGTGCCAGCAGTCAAGACAGGGGTGGCTACACCTTC. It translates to CASSQDRGGYTF.

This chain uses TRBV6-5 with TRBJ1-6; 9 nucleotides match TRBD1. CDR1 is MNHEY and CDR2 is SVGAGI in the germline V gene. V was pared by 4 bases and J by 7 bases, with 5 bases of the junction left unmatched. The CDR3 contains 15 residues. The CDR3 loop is CASSSQTGGNSPLHF. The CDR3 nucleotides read TGTGCCAGCAGTTCCCAGACAGGGGGGAATTCACCCCTCCACTTT.

CDR3 DNA: TGCAGTGCTAATAGGAACACTGAAGCTTTCTTT. It specifies CSANRNTEAFF. The J gene is TRBJ1-1, the V gene TRBV20-1, with D hard to call. Germline V gene lookup returns CDR1 DFQATT and CDR2 SNEGSKA (reference sequence). This CDR3 is built from 11 residues. Trimming left V 4 bases short and J 1 base short, with 4 bases between.